Included here is one TCR beta chain sequence, with context. The CDR3 covers 14 residues. This entry belongs to a study of blood T cell repertoires in COVID-19. Study background: Samples taken during acute and convalescent COVID-19 were collected in the United States, Italy and Spain. T cells, B-cell-depleted T cells, or PBMCs provided the cDNA or gDNA that served as material.

Seattle patients were enrolled while actively infected and followed longitudinally. In the authors' workflow: For nucleated cells, counts were estimated from reference gene primer amplification. Assay: immunoSEQ multiplex PCR; the TCRdb copy retains only in-frame clones and omits some. The DNA gave D and trimming, while V, J and clone size come from that table. The sample consists of a few hundred thousand clones, approximately 90% of them appearing once. The sequencing input was peripheral blood. This TCR derives from a man younger than 30 with COVID-19, enrolled during active disease. The rearrangement uses TRBV21-1 and TRBJ2-7; no DNA check was done on the table's D call, TRBD1. TRBV21-1 is labeled a pseudogene. The CDR3 DNA reads as TGTGCCAGCGGCTGCATTCCCAAAACCTACGAGCAGTACTTC. This gives the protein CASGCIPKTYEQYF.